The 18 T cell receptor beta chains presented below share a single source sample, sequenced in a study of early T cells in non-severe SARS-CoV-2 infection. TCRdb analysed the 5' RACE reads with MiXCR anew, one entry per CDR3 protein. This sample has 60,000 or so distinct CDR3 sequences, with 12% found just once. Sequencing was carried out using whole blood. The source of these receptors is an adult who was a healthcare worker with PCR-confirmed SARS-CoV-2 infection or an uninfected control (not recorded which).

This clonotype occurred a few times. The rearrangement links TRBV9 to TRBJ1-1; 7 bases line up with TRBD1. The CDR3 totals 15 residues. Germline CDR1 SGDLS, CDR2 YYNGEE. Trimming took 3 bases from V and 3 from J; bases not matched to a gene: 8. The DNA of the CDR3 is TGTGCCAGCAGCGCACGAGGGACAGTAGACACTGAAGCTTTCTTT. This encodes CASSARGTVDTEAFF. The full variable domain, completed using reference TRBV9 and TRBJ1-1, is DSGVTQTPKHLITATGQRVTLRCSPRSGDLSVYWYQQSLDQGLQFLIQYYNGEERAKGNILERFSAQQFPDLHSELNLSSLELGDSALYFCASSARGTVDTEAFFGQGTRLTVV.

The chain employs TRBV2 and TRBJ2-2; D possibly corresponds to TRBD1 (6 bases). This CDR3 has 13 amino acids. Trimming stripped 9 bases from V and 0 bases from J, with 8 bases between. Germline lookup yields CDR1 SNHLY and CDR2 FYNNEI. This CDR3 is CARDRTNTGELFF. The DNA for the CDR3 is TGTGCCAGGGACAGAACGAACACCGGGGAGCTGTTTTTT. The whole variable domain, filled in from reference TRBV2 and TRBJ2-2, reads EPEVTQTPSHQVTQMGQEVILRCVPISNHLYFYWYRQILGQKVEFLVSFYNNEISEKSEIFDDQFSVERPDGSNFTLKIRSTKLEDSAMYFCARDRTNTGELFFGEGSRLTVL.

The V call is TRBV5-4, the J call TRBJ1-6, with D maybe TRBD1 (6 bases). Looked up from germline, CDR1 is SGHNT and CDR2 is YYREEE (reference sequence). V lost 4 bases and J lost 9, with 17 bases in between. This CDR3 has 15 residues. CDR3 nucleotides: TGTGCCAGCAGCACCCGACAGGCGAATATTTCACCCCTCCACTTT. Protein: CASSTRQANISPLHF.

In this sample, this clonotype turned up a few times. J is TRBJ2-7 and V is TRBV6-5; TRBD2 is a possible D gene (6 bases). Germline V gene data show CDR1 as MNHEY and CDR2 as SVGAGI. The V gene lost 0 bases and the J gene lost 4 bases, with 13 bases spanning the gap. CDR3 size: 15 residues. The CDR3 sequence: CASSYSGRGLYEQYF. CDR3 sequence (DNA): TGTGCCAGCAGTTACTCGGGAAGGGGACTTTACGAGCAGTACTTC.

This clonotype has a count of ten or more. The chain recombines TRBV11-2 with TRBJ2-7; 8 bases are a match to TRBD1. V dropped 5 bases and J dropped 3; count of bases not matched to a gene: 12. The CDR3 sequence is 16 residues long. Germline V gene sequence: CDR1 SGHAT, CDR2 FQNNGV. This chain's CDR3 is CASSPVQGDRSYEQYF. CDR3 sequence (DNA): TGTGCCAGCAGCCCGGTACAGGGGGACCGAAGCTACGAGCAGTACTTC.

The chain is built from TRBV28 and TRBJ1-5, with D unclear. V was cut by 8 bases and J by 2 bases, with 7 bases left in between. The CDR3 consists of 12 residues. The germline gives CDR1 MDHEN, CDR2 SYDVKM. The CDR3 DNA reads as TGTGCCAGCCTCCAAGGCAATCAGCCCCAGCATTTT. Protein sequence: CASLQGNQPQHF. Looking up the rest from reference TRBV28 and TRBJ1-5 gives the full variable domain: DVKVTQSSRYLVKRTGEKVFLECVQDMDHENMFWYRQDPGLGLRLIYFSYDVKMKEKGDIPEGYSVSREKKERFSLILESASTNQTSMYLCASLQGNQPQHFGDGTRLSIL.

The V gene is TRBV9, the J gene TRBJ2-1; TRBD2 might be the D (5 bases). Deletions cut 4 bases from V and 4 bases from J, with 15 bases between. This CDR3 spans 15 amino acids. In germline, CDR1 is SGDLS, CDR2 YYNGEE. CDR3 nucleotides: TGTGCCAGCAGCCCAGCCCCAGCGGAATACAATGAGCAGTTCTTC. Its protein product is CASSPAPAEYNEQFF.

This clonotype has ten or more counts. CDR3 sequence (DNA): TGTGCCAGCAGTTTGGACGCCTCTGGAAACACCATATATTTT. Protein sequence: CASSLDASGNTIYF. The chain links TRBV7-9 to TRBJ1-3; the D is unclear. The CDR3 runs to 14 residues. Trimming cost V 6 bases and J 0 bases, with 9 bases left between them. In germline, CDR1 is SEHNR, CDR2 FQNEAQ (reference sequence).

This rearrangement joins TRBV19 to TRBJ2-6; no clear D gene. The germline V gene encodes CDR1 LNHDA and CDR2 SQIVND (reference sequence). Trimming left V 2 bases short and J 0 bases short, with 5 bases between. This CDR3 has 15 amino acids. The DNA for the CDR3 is TGTGCCAGTAGTATAACAGACTCTGGGGCCAACGTCCTGACTTTC. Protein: CASSITDSGANVLTF.

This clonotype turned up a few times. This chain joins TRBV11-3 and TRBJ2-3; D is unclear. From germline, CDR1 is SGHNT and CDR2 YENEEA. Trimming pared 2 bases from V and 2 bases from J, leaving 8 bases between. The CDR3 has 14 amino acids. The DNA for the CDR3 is TGTGCCAGCAGCTTATCCGGAGACACAGATACGCAGTATTTT. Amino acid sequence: CASSLSGDTDTQYF.

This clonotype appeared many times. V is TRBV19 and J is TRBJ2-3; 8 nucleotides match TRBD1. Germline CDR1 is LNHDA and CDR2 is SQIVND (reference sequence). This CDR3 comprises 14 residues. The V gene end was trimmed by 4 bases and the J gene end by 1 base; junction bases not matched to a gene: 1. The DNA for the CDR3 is TGTGCCAGTAGTACGACAGGGGGCACAGATACGCAGTATTTT. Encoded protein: CASSTTGGTDTQYF.

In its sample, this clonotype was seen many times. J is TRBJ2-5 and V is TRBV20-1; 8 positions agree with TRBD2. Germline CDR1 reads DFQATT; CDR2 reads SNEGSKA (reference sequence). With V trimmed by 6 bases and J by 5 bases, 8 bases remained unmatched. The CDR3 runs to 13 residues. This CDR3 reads CSARRGAWETQYF. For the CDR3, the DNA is TGCAGTGCAAGGCGGGGGGCCTGGGAGACCCAGTACTTC.

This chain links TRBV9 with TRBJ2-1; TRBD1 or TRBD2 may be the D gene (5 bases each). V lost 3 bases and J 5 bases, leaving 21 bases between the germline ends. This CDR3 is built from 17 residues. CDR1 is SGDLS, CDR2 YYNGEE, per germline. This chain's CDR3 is CASSAPLRGDLDNEQFF. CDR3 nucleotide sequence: TGTGCCAGCAGCGCCCCGTTACGAGGGGATTTGGACAATGAGCAGTTCTTC.

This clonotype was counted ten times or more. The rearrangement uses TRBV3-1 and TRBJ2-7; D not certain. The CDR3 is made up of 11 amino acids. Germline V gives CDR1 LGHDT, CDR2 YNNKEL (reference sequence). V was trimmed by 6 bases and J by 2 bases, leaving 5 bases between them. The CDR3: CASSKTYEQYF. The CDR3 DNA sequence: TGTGCCAGCAGTAAAACCTACGAGCAGTACTTC.

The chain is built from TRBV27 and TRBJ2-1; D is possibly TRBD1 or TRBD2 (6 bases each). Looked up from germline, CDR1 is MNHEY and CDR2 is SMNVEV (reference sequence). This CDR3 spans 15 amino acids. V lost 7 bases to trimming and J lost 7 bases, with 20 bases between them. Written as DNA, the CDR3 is TGTGCCAGCACTGGGAGGTATACAGGGAGGAATGAGCAGTTCTTC. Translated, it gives CASTGRYTGRNEQFF.

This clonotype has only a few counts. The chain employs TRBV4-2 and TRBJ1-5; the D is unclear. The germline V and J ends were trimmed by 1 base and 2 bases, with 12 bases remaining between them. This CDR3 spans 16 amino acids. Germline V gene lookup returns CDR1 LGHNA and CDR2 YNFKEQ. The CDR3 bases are TGTGCCAGCAGCCAAGCCGCGGGGAGTGGCAATCAGCCCCAGCATTTT. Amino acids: CASSQAAGSGNQPQHF.

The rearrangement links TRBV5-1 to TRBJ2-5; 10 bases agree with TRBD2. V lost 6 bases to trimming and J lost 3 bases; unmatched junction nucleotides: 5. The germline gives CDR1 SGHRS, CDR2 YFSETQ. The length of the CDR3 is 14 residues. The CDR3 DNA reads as TGCGCCAGCAAGATAGGACTAGCGGAAGAGACCCAGTACTTC. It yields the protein CASKIGLAEETQYF.

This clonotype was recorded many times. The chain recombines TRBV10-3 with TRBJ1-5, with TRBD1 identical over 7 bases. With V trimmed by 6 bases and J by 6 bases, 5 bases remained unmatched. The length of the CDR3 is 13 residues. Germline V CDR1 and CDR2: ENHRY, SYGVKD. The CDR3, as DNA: TGTGCCATCAGCCCTGACAGGGTTCAGCCCCAGCATTTT. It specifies CAISPDRVQPQHF.